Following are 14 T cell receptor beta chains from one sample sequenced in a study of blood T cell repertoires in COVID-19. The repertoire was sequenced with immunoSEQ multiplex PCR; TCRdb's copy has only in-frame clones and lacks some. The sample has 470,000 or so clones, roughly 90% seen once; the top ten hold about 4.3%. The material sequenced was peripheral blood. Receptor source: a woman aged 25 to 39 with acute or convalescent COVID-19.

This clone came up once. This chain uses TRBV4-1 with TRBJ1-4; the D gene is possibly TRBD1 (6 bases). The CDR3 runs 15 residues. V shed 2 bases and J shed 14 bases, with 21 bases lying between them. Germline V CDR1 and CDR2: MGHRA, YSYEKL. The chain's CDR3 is CASSQLYLDRQWLFF. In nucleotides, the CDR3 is TGCGCCAGCAGCCAATTATACCTCGACAGGCAATGGCTGTTTTTT.

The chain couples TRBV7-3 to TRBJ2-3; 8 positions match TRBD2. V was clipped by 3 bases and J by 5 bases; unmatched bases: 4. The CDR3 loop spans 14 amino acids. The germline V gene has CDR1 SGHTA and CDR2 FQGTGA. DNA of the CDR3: TGTGCCAGCAGCTTGGCGGGGGGTGGAGATACGCAGTATTTT. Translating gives CASSLAGGGDTQYF.

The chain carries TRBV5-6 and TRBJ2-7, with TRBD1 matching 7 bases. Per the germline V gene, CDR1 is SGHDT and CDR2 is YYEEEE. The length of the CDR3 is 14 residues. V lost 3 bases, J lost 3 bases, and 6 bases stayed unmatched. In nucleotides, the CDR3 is TGTGCCAGCAGCTCAGGACAGGCATTCTACGAGCAGTACTTC. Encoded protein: CASSSGQAFYEQYF.

In DNA form, the CDR3 reads TGTGCCAGCAGAGGACGGGGGGGCACCGGGGAGCTGTTTTTT. Protein product: CASRGRGGTGELFF. The V and J genes are TRBV3-1 (or the pseudogene TRBV3-2) and TRBJ2-2; TRBD2 matches 8 bases. CDR3 length equals 14 residues. Germline V CDR1 and CDR2: LGHDT, YNNKEL (reference sequence). The V segment lost 6 bases and the J segment 4 bases; nucleotides outside the gene matches: 4.

The CDR3 bases are TGTGCCAGCAGCTTAGGGACAGGGTGCAACACCATATATTTT. It yields the protein CASSLGTGCNTIYF. The chain combines TRBV7-8 with TRBJ1-3; 8 nucleotides align to TRBD1. The V and J ends lost 1 base and 7 bases, in that order; junction bases with no gene match: 3. The CDR3 is made up of 14 amino acids. Germline values: CDR1 SGHVS, CDR2 FQNEAQ.

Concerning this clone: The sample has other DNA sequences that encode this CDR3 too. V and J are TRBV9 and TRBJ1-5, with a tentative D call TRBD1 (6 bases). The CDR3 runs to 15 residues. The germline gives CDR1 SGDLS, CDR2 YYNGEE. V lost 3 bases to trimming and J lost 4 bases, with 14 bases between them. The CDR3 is CASSGGTGTNQPQHF. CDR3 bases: TGTGCCAGCAGCGGAGGCACAGGGACAAATCAGCCCCAGCATTTT.

The CDR3 DNA reads as TGCAGCGTCCTCGGGGAAGGCGGCGAGCAGTACTTC. Its protein is CSVLGEGGEQYF. J is TRBJ2-7 and V is TRBV29-1; possibly TRBD2 for D (5 bases). This CDR3 is 12 amino acids long. The germline gives CDR1 SQVTM, CDR2 ANQGSEA. V was clipped by 6 bases and J by 6 bases, with 15 bases between them.

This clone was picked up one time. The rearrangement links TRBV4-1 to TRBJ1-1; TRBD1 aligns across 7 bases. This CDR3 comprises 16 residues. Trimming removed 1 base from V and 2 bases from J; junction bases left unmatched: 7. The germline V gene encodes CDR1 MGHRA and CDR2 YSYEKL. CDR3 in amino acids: CASSQGQGQLNTEAFF. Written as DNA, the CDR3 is TGCGCCAGCAGCCAAGGCCAGGGACAGCTAAACACTGAAGCTTTCTTT.

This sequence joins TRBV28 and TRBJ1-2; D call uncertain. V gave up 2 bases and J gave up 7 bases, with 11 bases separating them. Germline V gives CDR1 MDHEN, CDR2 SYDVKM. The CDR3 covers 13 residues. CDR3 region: CASSLPSSGGYTF. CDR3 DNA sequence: TGTGCCAGCAGTTTACCCTCTAGCGGTGGCTACACCTTC.

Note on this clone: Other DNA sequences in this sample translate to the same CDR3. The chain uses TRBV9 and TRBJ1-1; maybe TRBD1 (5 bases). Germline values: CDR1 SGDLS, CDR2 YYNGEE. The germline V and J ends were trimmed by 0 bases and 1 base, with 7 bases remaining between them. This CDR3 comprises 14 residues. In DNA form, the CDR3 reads TGTGCCAGCAGCGTAGTGCAGGGGAACACTGAAGCTTTCTTT. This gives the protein CASSVVQGNTEAFF.

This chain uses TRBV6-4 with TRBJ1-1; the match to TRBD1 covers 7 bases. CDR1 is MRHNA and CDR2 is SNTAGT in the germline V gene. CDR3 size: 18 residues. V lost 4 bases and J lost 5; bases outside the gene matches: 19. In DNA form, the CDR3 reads TGTGCCAGCAGTGTCGCCGGGACTCAGGAGGAGGGGGCTACTGAAGCTTTCTTT. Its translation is CASSVAGTQEEGATEAFF.

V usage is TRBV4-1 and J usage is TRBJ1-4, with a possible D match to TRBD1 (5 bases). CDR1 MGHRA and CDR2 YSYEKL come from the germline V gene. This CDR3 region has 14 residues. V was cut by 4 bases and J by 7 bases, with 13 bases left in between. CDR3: CASSPTGLGEKLFF. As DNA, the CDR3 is TGCGCCAGCAGCCCAACAGGTCTGGGTGAAAAACTGTTTTTT.

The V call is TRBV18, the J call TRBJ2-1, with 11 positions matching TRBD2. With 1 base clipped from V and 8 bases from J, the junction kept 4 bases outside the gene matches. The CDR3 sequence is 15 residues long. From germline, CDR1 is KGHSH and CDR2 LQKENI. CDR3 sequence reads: CASSPLAGGPHEQFF. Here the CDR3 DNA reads TGTGCCAGCTCACCACTAGCGGGGGGGCCTCATGAGCAGTTCTTC.

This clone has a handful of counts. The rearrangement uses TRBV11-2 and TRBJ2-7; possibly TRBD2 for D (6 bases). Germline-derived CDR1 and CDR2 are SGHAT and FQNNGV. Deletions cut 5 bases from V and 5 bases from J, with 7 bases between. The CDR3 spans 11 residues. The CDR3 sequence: CASSRGNEQYF. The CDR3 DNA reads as TGTGCCAGCAGCCGCGGGAACGAGCAGTACTTC.